This TCR beta chain derives from a study of T cells in Graves' hyperthyroidism and ophthalmopathy. Study overall: Peripheral blood samples were taken at initial diagnosis, prior to any treatment.

Based on clinical symptoms, serum thyroxine and TRAb, thyroid ultrasound and orbital computed tomography, diagnoses were reached. Fresh peripheral blood, 10 ml, was the source of the PBMCs. This clonotype was seen at least ten times. The ends were cut back, 2 bases at V and 4 bases at J, with 12 bases in the middle. The CDR3 is 14 amino acids. Germline-derived CDR1 and CDR2 are MNHEY and SVGAGI. Using RNA transcripts as the source, TCR beta CDR3 regions were amplified. The study used the HTBI primer set for a first-round RT-PCR of the TCR CDR3. One entry per CDR3 protein results from TCRdb running MiXCR on the multiplex PCR reads. This sample has 390,000 or so distinct CDR3 sequences, with roughly 14% found just once.

The rearrangement joins TRBV6-5 to TRBJ2-7; D is unclear. The sequenced sample was blood. The clonotype originates from a young man with Graves' ophthalmopathy. Here the CDR3 reads CASSYIRTEYEQYF. CDR3 nucleotide sequence: TGTGCCAGCAGTTACATTCGCACGGAGTACGAGCAGTACTTC.